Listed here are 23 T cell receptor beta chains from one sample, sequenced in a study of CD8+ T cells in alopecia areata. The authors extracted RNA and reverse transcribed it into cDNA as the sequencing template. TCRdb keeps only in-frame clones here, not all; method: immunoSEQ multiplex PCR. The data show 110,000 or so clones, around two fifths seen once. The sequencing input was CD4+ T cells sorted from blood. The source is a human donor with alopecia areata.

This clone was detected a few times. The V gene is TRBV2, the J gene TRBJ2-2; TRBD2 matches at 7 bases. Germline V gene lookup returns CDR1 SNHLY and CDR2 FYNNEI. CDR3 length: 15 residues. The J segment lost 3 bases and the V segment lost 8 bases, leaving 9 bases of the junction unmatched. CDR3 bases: TGTGCCAGCCGGCGGCCGGGGGGAGACACCGGGGAGCTGTTTTTT. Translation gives CASRRPGGDTGELFF.

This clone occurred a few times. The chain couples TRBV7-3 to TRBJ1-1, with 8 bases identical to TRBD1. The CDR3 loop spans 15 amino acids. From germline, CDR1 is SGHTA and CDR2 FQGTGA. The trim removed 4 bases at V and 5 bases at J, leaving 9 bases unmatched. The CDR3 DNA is TGTGCCAGCAGCTCCCCGGACAGGGTTATTACTGAAGCTTTCTTT. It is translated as CASSSPDRVITEAFF.

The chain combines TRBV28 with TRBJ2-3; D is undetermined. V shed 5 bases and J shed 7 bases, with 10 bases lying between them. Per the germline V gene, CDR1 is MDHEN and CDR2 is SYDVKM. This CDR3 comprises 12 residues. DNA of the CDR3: TGTGCCAGCAGTCCACCAACACATACGCAGTATTTT. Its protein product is CASSPPTHTQYF.

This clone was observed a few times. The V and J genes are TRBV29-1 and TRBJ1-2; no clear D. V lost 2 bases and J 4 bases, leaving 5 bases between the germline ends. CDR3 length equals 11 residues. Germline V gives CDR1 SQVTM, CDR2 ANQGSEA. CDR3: CSVEFRYGYTF. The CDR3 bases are TGCAGCGTTGAATTCCGCTATGGCTACACCTTC.

The CDR3 DNA sequence: TGTGCCAGCAGCTTTACAGGGTCCTACGAGCAGTACTTC. Translating gives CASSFTGSYEQYF. The V and J genes are TRBV5-4 and TRBJ2-7, with TRBD1 as a possible D gene (6 bases). Trimming stripped 2 bases from V and 1 base from J, with 7 bases between. The CDR3 has 13 residues. Germline lookup yields CDR1 SGHNT and CDR2 YYREEE (reference sequence).

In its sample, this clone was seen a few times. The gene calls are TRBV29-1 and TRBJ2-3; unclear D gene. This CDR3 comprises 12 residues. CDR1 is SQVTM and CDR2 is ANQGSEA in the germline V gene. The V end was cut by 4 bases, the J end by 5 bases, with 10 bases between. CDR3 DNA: TGCAGCGTTGCGCTTCCAGGAGATACGCAGTATTTT. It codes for CSVALPGDTQYF.

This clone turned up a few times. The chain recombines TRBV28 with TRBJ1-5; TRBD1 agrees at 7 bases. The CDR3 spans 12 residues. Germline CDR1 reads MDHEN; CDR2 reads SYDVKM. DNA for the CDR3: TGTGTTACAGGGGAGAGCAATCAGCCCCAGCATTTT. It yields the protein CVTGESNQPQHF.

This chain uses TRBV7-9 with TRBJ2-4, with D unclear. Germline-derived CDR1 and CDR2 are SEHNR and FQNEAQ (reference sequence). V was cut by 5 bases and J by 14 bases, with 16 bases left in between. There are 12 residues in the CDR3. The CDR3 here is CASSRTPAIKYF. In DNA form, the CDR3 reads TGTGCCAGCAGCCGTACCCCTGCGATAAAGTACTTC.

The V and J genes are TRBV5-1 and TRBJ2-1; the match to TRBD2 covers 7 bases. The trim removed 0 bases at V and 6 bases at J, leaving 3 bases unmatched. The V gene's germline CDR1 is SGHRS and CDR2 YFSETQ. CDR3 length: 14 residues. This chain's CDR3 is CASSLGPGGNEQFF. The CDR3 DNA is TGCGCCAGCAGCTTGGGTCCGGGGGGCAATGAGCAGTTCTTC.

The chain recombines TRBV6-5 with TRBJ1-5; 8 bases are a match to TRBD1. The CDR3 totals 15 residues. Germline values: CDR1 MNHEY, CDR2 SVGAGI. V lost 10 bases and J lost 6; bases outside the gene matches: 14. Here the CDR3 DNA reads TGTGCCACCCGATCGAGACAGGGGAGGCGTCAGCCCCAGCATTTT. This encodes CATRSRQGRRQPQHF.

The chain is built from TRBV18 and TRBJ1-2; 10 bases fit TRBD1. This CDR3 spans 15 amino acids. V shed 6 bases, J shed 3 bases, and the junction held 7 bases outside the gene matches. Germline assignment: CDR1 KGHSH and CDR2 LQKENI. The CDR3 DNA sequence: TGTGCCAGCTCTCGAGACAGGGGGCGCGACTATGGCTACACCTTC. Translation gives CASSRDRGRDYGYTF.

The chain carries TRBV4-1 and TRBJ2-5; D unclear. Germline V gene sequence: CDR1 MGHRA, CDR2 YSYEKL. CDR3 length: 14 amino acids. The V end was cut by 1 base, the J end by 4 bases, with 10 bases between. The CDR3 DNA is TGCGCCAGCAGCCAAGGTTGGCGTGGAGAGACCCAGTACTTC. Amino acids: CASSQGWRGETQYF.

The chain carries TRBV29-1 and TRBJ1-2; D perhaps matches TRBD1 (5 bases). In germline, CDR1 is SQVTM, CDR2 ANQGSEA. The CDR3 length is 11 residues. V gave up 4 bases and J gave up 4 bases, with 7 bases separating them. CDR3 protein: CSVGQRYGYTF. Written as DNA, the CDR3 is TGCAGCGTTGGACAGCGCTATGGCTACACCTTC.

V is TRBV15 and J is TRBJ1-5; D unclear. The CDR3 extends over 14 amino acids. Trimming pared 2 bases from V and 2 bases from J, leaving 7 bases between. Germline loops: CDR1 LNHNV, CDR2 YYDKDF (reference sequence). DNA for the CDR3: TGTGCCACCAGCAGACAGGAGCGCAATCAGCCCCAGCATTTT. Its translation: CATSRQERNQPQHF.

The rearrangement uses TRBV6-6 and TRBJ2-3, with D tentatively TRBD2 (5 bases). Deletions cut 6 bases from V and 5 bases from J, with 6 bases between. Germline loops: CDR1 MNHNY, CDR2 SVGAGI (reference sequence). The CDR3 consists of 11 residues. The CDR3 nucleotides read TGTGCCAGCAGCCGGGGAGATACGCAGTATTTT. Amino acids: CASSRGDTQYF.

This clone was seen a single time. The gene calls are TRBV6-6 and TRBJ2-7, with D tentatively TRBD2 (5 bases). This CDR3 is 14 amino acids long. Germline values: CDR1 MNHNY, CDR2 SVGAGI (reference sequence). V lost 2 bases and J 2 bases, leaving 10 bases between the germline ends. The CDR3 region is CASSYSSATYEQYF. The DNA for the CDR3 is TGTGCCAGCAGTTACAGTAGCGCAACCTACGAGCAGTACTTC.

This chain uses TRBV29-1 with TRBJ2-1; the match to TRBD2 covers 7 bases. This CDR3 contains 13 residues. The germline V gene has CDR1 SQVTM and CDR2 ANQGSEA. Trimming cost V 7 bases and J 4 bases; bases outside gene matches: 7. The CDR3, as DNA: TGCAGCGCCGGGGAGCGGGGTTACAATGAGCAGTTCTTC. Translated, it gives CSAGERGYNEQFF.

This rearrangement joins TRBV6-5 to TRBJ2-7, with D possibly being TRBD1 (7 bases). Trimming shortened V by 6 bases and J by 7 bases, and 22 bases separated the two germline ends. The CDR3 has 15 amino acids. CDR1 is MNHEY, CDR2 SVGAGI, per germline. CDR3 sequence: CASSPQGGAIYEQYF. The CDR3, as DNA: TGTGCCAGCAGCCCCCAGGGGGGCGCGATTTATGAGCAGTACTTC.

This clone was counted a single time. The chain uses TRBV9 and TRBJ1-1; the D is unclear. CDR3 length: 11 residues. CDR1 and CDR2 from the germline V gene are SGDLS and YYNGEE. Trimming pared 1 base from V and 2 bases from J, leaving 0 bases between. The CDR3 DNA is TGTGCCAGCAGCGTAAACACTGAAGCTTTCTTT. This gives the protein CASSVNTEAFF.

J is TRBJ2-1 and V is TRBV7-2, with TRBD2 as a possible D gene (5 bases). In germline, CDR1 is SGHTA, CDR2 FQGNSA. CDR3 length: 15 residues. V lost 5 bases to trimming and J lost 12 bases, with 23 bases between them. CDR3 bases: TGTGCCAGCAGCCCCGGGATCACAGCGACAATCGGGCAGTTCTTC. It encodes CASSPGITATIGQFF.

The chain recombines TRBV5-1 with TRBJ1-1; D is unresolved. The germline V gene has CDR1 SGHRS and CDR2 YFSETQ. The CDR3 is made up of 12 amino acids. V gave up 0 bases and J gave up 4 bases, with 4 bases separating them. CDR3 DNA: TGCGCCAGCAGCTTGGAGGGCACTGAAGCTTTCTTT. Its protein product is CASSLEGTEAFF.

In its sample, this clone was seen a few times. DNA for the CDR3: TGTGCCATCAGTAGCGGGACAGTTAACACTGAAGCTTTCTTT. It translates to CAISSGTVNTEAFF. V and J are TRBV10-3 and TRBJ1-1, with 7 bases identical to TRBD1. From germline, CDR1 is ENHRY and CDR2 SYGVKD. V lost 5 bases to trimming and J lost 2 bases; unmatched junction nucleotides: 5. There are 14 residues in the CDR3.

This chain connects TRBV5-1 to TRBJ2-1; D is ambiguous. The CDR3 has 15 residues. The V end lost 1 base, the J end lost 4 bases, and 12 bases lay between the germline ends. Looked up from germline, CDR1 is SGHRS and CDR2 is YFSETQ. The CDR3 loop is CASSLSANSYNEQFF. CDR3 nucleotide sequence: TGCGCCAGCAGCTTGTCAGCCAACTCTTACAATGAGCAGTTCTTC.